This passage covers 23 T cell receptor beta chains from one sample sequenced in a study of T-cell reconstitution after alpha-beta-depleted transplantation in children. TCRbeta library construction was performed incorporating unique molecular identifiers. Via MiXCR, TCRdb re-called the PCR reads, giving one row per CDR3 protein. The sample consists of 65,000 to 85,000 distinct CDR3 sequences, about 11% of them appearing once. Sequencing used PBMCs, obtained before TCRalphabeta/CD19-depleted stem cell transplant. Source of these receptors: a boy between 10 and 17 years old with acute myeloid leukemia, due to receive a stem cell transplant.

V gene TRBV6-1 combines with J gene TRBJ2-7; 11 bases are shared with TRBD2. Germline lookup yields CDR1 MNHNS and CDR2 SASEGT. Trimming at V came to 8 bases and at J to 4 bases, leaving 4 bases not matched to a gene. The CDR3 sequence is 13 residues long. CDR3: CASHGTSGYEQYF. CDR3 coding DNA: TGTGCCAGCCACGGGACTAGCGGATACGAGCAGTACTTC.

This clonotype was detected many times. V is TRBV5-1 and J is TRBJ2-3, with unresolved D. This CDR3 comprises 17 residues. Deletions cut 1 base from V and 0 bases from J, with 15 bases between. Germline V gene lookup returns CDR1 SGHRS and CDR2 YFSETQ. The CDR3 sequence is CASSLRAAARSTDTQYF. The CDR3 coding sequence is TGCGCCAGCAGCTTGAGGGCAGCCGCCAGGAGCACAGATACGCAGTATTTT.

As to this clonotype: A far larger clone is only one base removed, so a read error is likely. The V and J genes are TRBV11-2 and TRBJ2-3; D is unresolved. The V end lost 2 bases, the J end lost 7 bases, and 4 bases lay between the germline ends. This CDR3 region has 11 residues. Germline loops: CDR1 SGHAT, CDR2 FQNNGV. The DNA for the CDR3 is TGTGCCAGCAGCTTACGGTATACGCAGTATTTT. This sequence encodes CASSLRYTQYF.

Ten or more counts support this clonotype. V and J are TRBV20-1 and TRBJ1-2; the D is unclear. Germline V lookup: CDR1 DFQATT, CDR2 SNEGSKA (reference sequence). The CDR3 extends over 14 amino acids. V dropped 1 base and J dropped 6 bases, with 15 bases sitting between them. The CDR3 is CSARVGNELDGYTF. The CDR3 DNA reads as TGCAGTGCTAGAGTGGGGAATGAGCTTGATGGCTACACCTTC.

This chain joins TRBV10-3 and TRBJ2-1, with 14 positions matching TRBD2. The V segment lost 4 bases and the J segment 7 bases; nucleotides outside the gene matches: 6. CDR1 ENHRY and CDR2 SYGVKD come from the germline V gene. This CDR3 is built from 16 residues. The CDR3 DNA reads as TGTGCCATCAGTGCCCGCGGACTAGCGGGAGGAAATGAGCAGTTCTTC. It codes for CAISARGLAGGNEQFF.

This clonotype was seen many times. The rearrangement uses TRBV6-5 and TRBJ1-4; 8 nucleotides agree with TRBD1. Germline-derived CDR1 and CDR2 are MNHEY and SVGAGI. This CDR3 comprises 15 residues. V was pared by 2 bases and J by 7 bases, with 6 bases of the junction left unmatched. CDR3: CASSYRQGLGEKLFF. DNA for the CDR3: TGTGCCAGCAGTTACAGACAGGGGCTTGGTGAAAAACTGTTTTTT.

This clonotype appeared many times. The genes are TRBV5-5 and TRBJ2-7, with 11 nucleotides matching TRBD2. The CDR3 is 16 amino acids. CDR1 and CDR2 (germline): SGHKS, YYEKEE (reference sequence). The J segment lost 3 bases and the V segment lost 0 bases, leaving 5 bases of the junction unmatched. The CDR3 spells CASSLAPGLADYEQYF. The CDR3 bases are TGTGCCAGCAGCTTGGCTCCGGGACTAGCGGACTACGAGCAGTACTTC.

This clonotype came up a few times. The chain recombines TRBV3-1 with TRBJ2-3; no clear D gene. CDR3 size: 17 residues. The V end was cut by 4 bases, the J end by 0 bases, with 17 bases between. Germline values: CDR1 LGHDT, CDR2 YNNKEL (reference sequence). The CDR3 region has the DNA TGTGCCAGCAGCCTACGTTCCGGGCGGCCGAGCACAGATACGCAGTATTTT. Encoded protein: CASSLRSGRPSTDTQYF.

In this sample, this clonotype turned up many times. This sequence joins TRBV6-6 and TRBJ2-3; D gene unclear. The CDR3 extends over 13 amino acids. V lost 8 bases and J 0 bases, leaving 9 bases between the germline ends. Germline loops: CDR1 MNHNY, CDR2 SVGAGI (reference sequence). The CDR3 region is CASSRTSTDTQYF. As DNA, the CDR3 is TGTGCCAGCTCTCGGACGAGCACAGATACGCAGTATTTT.

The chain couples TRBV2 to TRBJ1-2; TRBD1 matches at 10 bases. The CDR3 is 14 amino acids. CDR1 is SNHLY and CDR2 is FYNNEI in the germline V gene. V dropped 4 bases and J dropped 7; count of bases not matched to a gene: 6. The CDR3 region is CASSVRDRGPGYTF. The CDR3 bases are TGTGCCAGCAGTGTGAGGGACAGGGGCCCTGGCTACACCTTC.

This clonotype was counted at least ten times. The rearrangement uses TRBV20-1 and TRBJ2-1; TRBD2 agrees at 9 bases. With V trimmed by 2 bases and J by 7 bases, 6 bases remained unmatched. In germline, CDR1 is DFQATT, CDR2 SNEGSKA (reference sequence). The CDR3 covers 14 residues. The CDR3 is CSARRTSDINEQFF. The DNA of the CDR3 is TGCAGTGCTAGACGGACTAGCGATATTAATGAGCAGTTCTTC.

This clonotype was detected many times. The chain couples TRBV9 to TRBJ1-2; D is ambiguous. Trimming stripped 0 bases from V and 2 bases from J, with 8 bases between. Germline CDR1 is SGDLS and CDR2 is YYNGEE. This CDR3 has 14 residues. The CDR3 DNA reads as TGTGCCAGCAGCGTAGTGGTGGGCAACTATGGCTACACCTTC. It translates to CASSVVVGNYGYTF. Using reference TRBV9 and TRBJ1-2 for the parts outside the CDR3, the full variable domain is DSGVTQTPKHLITATGQRVTLRCSPRSGDLSVYWYQQSLDQGLQFLIQYYNGEERAKGNILERFSAQQFPDLHSELNLSSLELGDSALYFCASSVVVGNYGYTFGSGTRLTVV.

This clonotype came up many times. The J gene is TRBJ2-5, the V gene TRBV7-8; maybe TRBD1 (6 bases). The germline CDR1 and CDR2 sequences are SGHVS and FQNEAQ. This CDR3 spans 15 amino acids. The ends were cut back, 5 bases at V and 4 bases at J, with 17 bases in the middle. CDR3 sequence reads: CASSPQGMYGETQYF. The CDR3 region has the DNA TGTGCCAGCAGCCCCCAGGGGATGTACGGAGAGACCCAGTACTTC.

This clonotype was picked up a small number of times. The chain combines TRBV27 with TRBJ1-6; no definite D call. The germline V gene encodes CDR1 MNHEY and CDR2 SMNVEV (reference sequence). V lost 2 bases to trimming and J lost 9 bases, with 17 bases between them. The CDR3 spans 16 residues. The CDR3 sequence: CASSLGVAGGGSPLHF. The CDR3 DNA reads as TGTGCCAGCAGTTTAGGGGTGGCGGGAGGCGGTTCACCCCTCCACTTT.

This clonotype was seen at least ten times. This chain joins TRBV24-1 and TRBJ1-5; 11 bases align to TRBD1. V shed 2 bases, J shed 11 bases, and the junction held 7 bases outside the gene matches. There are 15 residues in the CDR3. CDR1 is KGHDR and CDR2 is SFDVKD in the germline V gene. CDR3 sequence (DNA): TGTGCCACCAGTGATTCGGGACAGGGGGAAGAGACCCAGCATTTT. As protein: CATSDSGQGEETQHF.

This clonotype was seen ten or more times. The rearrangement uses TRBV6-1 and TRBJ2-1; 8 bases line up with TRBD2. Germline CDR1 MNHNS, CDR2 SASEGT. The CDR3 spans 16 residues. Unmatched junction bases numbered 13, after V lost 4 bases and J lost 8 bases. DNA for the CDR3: TGTGCCAGCAGTGGGGCAGTGGACGGGAGGGGGGATGAGCAGTTCTTC. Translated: CASSGAVDGRGDEQFF.

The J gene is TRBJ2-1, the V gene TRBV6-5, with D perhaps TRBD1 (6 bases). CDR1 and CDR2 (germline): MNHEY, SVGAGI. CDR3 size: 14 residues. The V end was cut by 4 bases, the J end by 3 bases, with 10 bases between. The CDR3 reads CASSSGQNYNEQFF. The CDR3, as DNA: TGTGCCAGCAGTTCCGGACAGAACTACAATGAGCAGTTCTTC.

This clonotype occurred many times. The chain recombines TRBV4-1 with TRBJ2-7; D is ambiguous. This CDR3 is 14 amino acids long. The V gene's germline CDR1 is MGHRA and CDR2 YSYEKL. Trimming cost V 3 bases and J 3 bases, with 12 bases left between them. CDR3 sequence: CASSQSTPVYEQYF. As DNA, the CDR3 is TGCGCCAGCAGCCAGTCAACCCCAGTCTACGAGCAGTACTTC.

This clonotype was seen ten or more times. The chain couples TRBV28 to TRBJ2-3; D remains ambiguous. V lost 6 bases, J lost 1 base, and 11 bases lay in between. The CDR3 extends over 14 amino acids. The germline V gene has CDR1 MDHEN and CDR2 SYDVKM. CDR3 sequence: CASRVGKRTDTQYF. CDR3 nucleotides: TGTGCCAGCAGGGTGGGGAAACGCACAGATACGCAGTATTTT.

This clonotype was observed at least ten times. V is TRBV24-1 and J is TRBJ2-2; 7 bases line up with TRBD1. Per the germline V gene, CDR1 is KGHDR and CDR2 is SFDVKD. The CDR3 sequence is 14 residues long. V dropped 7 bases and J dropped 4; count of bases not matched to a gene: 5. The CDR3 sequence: CATSQDRVTGELFF. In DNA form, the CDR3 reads TGTGCCACCAGCCAAGACAGGGTCACCGGGGAGCTGTTTTTT.

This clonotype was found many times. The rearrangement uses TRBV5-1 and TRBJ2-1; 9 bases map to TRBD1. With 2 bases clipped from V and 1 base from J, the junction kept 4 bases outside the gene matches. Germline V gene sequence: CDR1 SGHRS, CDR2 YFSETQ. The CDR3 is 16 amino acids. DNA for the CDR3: TGCGCCAGCAGCTTACCGGGACAGGGTTCCTACAATGAGCAGTTCTTC. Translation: CASSLPGQGSYNEQFF.

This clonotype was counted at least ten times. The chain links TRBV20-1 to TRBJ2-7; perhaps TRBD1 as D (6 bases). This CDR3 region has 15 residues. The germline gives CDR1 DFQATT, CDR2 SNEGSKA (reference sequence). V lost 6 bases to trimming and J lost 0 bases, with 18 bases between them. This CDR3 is CSADGGDIGSYEQYF. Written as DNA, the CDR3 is TGCAGTGCCGACGGTGGGGACATAGGCTCCTACGAGCAGTACTTC.

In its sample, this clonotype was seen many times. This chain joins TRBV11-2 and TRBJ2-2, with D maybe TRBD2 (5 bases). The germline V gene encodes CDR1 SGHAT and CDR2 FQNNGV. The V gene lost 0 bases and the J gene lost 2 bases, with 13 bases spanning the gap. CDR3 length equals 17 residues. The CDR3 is CASSLDVRGANTGELFF. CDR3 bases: TGTGCCAGCAGCTTAGATGTTCGGGGAGCCAACACCGGGGAGCTGTTTTTT.